The 20 T cell receptor beta chains reported below all come from one sample, sequenced in a study of neurological immune-mediated disorders. TCRdb itself ran the 5' RACE reads through MiXCR, one entry per CDR3 protein. The sample has about 120,000 distinct CDR3 sequences; 3.2% are singletons. The specimen was PBMCs. The receptors shown here come from a woman in her 30s with multiple sclerosis.

This clonotype came up many times. This chain connects TRBV3-1 to TRBJ1-1; D not resolved. Germline V gene sequence: CDR1 LGHDT, CDR2 YNNKEL (reference sequence). CDR3 length equals 13 residues. The V end lost 7 bases, the J end lost 0 bases, and 9 bases lay between the germline ends. The CDR3 reads CASTKNLNTEAFF. In DNA, the CDR3 is TGTGCCAGCACCAAGAACCTGAACACTGAAGCTTTCTTT.

This clonotype was recorded at least ten times. The chain combines TRBV7-8 with TRBJ2-2; D unresolved. Germline CDR1 is SGHVS and CDR2 is FQNEAQ. The V end lost 1 base, the J end lost 4 bases, and 13 bases lay between the germline ends. The CDR3 length is 16 residues. The CDR3 nucleotides are TGTGCCAGCAGCTTAGTTATCGGCGAAACCACCGGGGAGCTGTTTTTT. It codes for CASSLVIGETTGELFF.

In its sample, this clonotype was seen many times. The chain employs TRBV4-1 and TRBJ2-5, with D unclear. Trimming removed 1 base at V and 1 base at J, with 7 bases between. This CDR3 has 14 residues. CDR1 is MGHRA, CDR2 YSYEKL, per germline. CDR3 sequence reads: CASSQVASQETQYF. CDR3 DNA: TGCGCCAGCAGCCAAGTTGCGTCCCAAGAGACCCAGTACTTC.

Many counts were recorded for this clonotype. The CDR3 spells CASSLDPGETPQHF. DNA of the CDR3: TGCGCCAGCAGCTTGGATCCTGGGGAGACGCCCCAGCATTTT. This chain joins TRBV5-1 and TRBJ1-5; D unclear. Germline CDR1 reads SGHRS; CDR2 reads YFSETQ. V was pared by 0 bases and J by 9 bases, with 13 bases between. The CDR3 is made up of 14 amino acids.

This clonotype was counted a few times. The J gene is TRBJ2-1, the V gene TRBV20-1, with a tentative D call TRBD2 (6 bases). The germline CDR1 and CDR2 sequences are DFQATT and SNEGSKA (reference sequence). CDR3 length: 12 residues. Trimming took 0 bases from V and 8 from J, leaving 8 bases between them. In DNA form, the CDR3 reads TGCAGTGCTAGAGATGGGGAGGATGAGCAGTTCTTC. Translating gives CSARDGEDEQFF.

V is TRBV30 and J is TRBJ1-1; D unclear. V was clipped by 4 bases and J by 11 bases, with 17 bases between them. CDR3 length: 12 residues. Germline V lookup: CDR1 GTSNPN, CDR2 SVGIG (reference sequence). The CDR3 DNA is TGTGCCTGGAAATTTCCCATCGGTCGGGCTTTCTTT. Translating gives CAWKFPIGRAFF.

This clonotype was observed at least ten times. V usage is TRBV12-3 or TRBV12-4 and J usage is TRBJ1-2; a possible D gene is TRBD1 (5 bases). This CDR3 has 16 residues. Trimming left V 5 bases short and J 8 bases short, with 24 bases between. For the CDR3, the DNA is TGTGCCAGCAGTCCCTCATTACTACAGGCTCTGTGGGGCTACACCTTC. Amino acid sequence: CASSPSLLQALWGYTF.

At least ten counts were recorded for this clonotype. The rearrangement uses TRBV27 and TRBJ1-2; tentatively, D is TRBD1 (5 bases). The CDR3 runs 13 residues. Germline loops: CDR1 MNHEY, CDR2 SMNVEV (reference sequence). V lost 6 bases and J lost 7, with 15 bases in between. DNA for the CDR3: TGTGCCAGCAGCGTAATAGGGGCGGCTGGCTACACCTTC. It specifies CASSVIGAAGYTF.

This clonotype was seen repeatedly, ten times or more. The V and J genes are TRBV10-3 and TRBJ1-5; D gene unclear. The ends were cut back, 4 bases at V and 5 bases at J, with 12 bases in the middle. The germline CDR1 and CDR2 sequences are ENHRY and SYGVKD. This CDR3 has 14 amino acids. In DNA, the CDR3 is TGTGCCATCAGTGTTCAACATGGGGATCAGCCCCAGCATTTT. Protein product: CAISVQHGDQPQHF.

In DNA, the CDR3 is TGCAGTGCTAGTGAACTACCTAACAATGAGCAGTTCTTC. Translating it yields CSASELPNNEQFF. This rearrangement joins TRBV20-1 to TRBJ2-1; D unresolved. V was clipped by 3 bases and J by 5 bases, with 11 bases between them. CDR1 is DFQATT and CDR2 is SNEGSKA in the germline V gene (reference sequence). The CDR3 has 13 amino acids.

This clonotype appeared many times. The chain is built from TRBV5-1 and TRBJ2-2; no definite D call. The V and J ends lost 4 bases and 7 bases respectively, with 11 bases between them. The germline CDR1 and CDR2 sequences are SGHRS and YFSETQ. There are 13 residues in the CDR3. The CDR3 DNA reads TGCGCCAGCAGCCCCATGGTCGGCGGGGAGCTGTTTTTT. It specifies CASSPMVGGELFF.

This clonotype was counted ten times or more. The chain's CDR3 is CSAVPQGTEAFF. In DNA form, the CDR3 reads TGCAGTGCCGTCCCCCAAGGCACTGAAGCTTTCTTT. This chain uses TRBV20-1 with TRBJ1-1; D is undetermined. There are 12 residues in the CDR3. Deletions cut 6 bases from V and 4 bases from J, with 12 bases between. CDR1 and CDR2 from the germline V gene are DFQATT and SNEGSKA (reference sequence).

The chain recombines TRBV20-1 with TRBJ1-3, with D possibly TRBD1 on 6 matching bases. Per germline, CDR1 DFQATT and CDR2 SNEGSKA (reference sequence). V was pared by 6 bases and J by 10 bases, with 19 bases between. The CDR3 consists of 13 residues. CDR3 residues: CSAPVMGAKTIYF. The CDR3 DNA is TGCAGTGCCCCCGTCATGGGGGCAAAAACCATATATTTT.

This clonotype occurred many times. The rearrangement links TRBV6-1 to TRBJ2-7, with D uncertain. Per the germline V gene, CDR1 is MNHNS and CDR2 is SASEGT. This CDR3 has 17 residues. Trimming cost V 2 bases and J 3 bases, with 20 bases left between them. Here the CDR3 reads CASSEPSNPLQYYEQYF. The CDR3 DNA sequence: TGTGCCAGCAGTGAACCCTCCAACCCTCTACAGTACTACGAGCAGTACTTC.

In this sample, this clonotype turned up many times. This chain joins TRBV20-1 and TRBJ1-2; D not certain. The CDR3 is 15 amino acids. Trimming cost V 1 base and J 2 bases, with 14 bases left between them. Per the germline V gene, CDR1 is DFQATT and CDR2 is SNEGSKA (reference sequence). The CDR3 DNA follows: TGCAGTGCTAGAGTAGCTGGACGCAGCAACTATGGCTACACCTTC. This translates into CSARVAGRSNYGYTF.

This clonotype was seen many times. This chain links TRBV20-1 with TRBJ1-5; the D gene is possibly TRBD1 (5 bases). Between the trimmed V and J ends, which lost 0 bases and 7 bases, there was a span of 10 bases. The germline V gene encodes CDR1 DFQATT and CDR2 SNEGSKA (reference sequence). The length of the CDR3 is 13 residues. This CDR3 is CSARESEGQPQHF. Written as DNA, the CDR3 is TGCAGTGCTAGAGAGAGTGAGGGGCAGCCCCAGCATTTT.

Many counts were recorded for this clonotype. The rearrangement uses TRBV7-6 and TRBJ1-4, with D possibly TRBD1 on 5 matching bases. The germline V and J ends were trimmed by 5 bases and 7 bases, with 14 bases remaining between them. The CDR3 has 14 residues. Germline values: CDR1 SGHVS, CDR2 FNYEAQ. CDR3: CASSPQGVFEKLFF. Here the CDR3 DNA reads TGTGCCAGCAGCCCTCAGGGTGTGTTTGAAAAACTGTTTTTT.

The sample holds many counts of this clonotype. The rearrangement joins TRBV12-3 or TRBV12-4 to TRBJ1-1; TRBD1 matches 11 bases. The CDR3 is 17 residues long. Trimming took 3 bases from V and 4 from J; bases not matched to a gene: 10. The DNA of the CDR3 is TGTGCCAGCAGTTTCTGGACAGGGGGCGCATCGTCCACTGAAGCTTTCTTT. Its translation: CASSFWTGGASSTEAFF.

This chain links TRBV12-3 or TRBV12-4 with TRBJ1-5, with D maybe TRBD1 (5 bases). The CDR3 sequence is 14 residues long. V dropped 3 bases and J dropped 2 bases, with 8 bases sitting between them. The CDR3 DNA follows: TGTGCCAGCAGTTTGAGAGGGGGCAATCAGCCCCAGCATTTT. Translated: CASSLRGGNQPQHF.

Many counts were recorded for this clonotype. The chain's CDR3 is CASSLGGGWEQYF. CDR3 bases: TGTGCCAGCAGCTTGGGCGGAGGGTGGGAGCAGTACTTC. The chain is built from TRBV7-2 and TRBJ2-7, with D possibly being TRBD2 (6 bases). Trimming left V 3 bases short and J 7 bases short, with 13 bases between. There are 13 residues in the CDR3. Germline CDR1 is SGHTA and CDR2 is FQGNSA.